This passage covers 10 T cell receptor beta chains from one sample sequenced in a study of a mutant IDH1 vaccine in newly diagnosed glioma. The repertoire was sequenced with immunoSEQ multiplex PCR; TCRdb's copy has only in-frame clones and lacks some. The sample includes tens of thousands of clones, about 78% of them seen just once. Antigens of these TCRs are unknown. Documented time point: week 11, during vaccination. The content of each vaccine dose was 300 ug of mutant IDH1 20-mer peptide, and topical imiquimod accompanied it. The sample was PBMCs, taken from a glioma patient whose treatment included an IDH1 peptide vaccine. All receptors come from a woman under 30 with glioma.

There are a few counts of this clone. The V and J genes are TRBV2 and TRBJ2-2; the D gene is possibly TRBD2 (6 bases). The CDR3 is 14 residues long. Germline assignment: CDR1 SNHLY and CDR2 FYNNEI. V was clipped by 5 bases and J by 6 bases, with 13 bases between them. CDR3 amino acids: CASSFGTVAGELFF. CDR3 nucleotides: TGTGCCAGCAGTTTCGGGACTGTAGCCGGGGAGCTGTTTTTT.

This rearrangement joins TRBV2 to TRBJ2-5, with TRBD2 identical over 8 bases. The germline V gene has CDR1 SNHLY and CDR2 FYNNEI. J lost 2 bases, V lost 1 base, and 12 bases had no gene match. The CDR3 runs to 18 residues. The chain's CDR3 is CASSEERFWGLGQETQYF. In DNA form, the CDR3 reads TGTGCCAGCAGTGAAGAGCGATTTTGGGGACTAGGGCAAGAGACCCAGTACTTC. The full variable domain, rest sourced from reference TRBV2 and TRBJ2-5, is EPEVTQTPSHQVTQMGQEVILRCVPISNHLYFYWYRQILGQKVEFLVSFYNNEISEKSEIFDDQFSVERPDGSNFTLKIRSTKLEDSAMYFCASSEERFWGLGQETQYFGPGTRLLVL.

The chain uses TRBV6-5 and TRBJ2-7; 9 bases are a match to TRBD1. With V trimmed by 5 bases and J by 1 base, 6 bases remained unmatched. The germline V gene has CDR1 MNHEY and CDR2 SVGAGI. CDR3 size: 15 residues. The CDR3 protein is CASSTGTGKSYEQYF. Here the CDR3 DNA reads TGTGCCAGCAGTACCGGGACAGGGAAGTCCTACGAGCAGTACTTC.

This chain links TRBV4-1 with TRBJ1-2; TRBD1 might be the D (6 bases). The CDR3 covers 14 residues. Germline V gives CDR1 MGHRA, CDR2 YSYEKL. Trimming stripped 1 base from V and 0 bases from J, with 6 bases between. CDR3 in amino acids: CASSQAGANYGYTF. In DNA, the CDR3 is TGCGCCAGCAGCCAAGCAGGGGCTAACTATGGCTACACCTTC.

The V and J genes are TRBV7-2 and TRBJ2-1, with 11 nucleotides matching TRBD2. Germline V lookup: CDR1 SGHTA, CDR2 FQGNSA. The CDR3 is 15 residues long. Trimming removed 1 base from V and 9 bases from J; junction bases left unmatched: 5. CDR3 sequence: CASSLVAGGPSEQFF. CDR3 DNA sequence: TGTGCCAGCAGCTTAGTAGCGGGAGGGCCGAGTGAGCAGTTCTTC. The entire variable domain, with the rest obtained from reference TRBV7-2 and TRBJ2-1, is as follows: GAGVSQSPSNKVTEKGKDVELRCDPISGHTALYWYRQSLGQGLEFLIYFQGNSAPDKSGLPSDRFSAERTGGSVSTLTIQRTQQEDSAVYLCASSLVAGGPSEQFFGPGTRLTVL.

This clone was found a few times. The DNA of the CDR3 is TGTGCCAGCAGTACCAGACGCTACGAGCAGTACTTC. This translates into CASSTRRYEQYF. The chain couples TRBV28 to TRBJ2-7; no reliable D call. V lost 5 bases to trimming and J lost 3 bases, with 8 bases between them. Per the germline V gene, CDR1 is MDHEN and CDR2 is SYDVKM. This CDR3 is 12 amino acids long.

J is TRBJ1-6 and V is TRBV11-1, with D possibly being TRBD1 (5 bases). CDR3 size: 14 residues. Trimming took 8 bases from V and 7 from J, leaving 15 bases between them. Germline CDR1 reads SGHAT; CDR2 reads FQDESV (reference sequence). CDR3 DNA: TGTGCCAGCGGAGCCGGGACGGCAAATTCACCCCTCCACTTT. Its protein product is CASGAGTANSPLHF.

This CDR3 is CATHRDSLSSYNEQFF. The CDR3 DNA reads as TGTGCCACTCACAGGGACAGCTTAAGCTCCTACAATGAGCAGTTCTTC. The V call is TRBV27, the J call TRBJ2-1; 7 nucleotides match TRBD1. After removal of 10 bases from V and 0 bases from J, the junction contained 12 bases not matched to a gene. The CDR3 sequence is 16 residues long. Germline V lookup: CDR1 MNHEY, CDR2 SMNVEV (reference sequence).

The V gene is TRBV7-2, the J gene TRBJ1-2, with D perhaps TRBD1 (5 bases). Germline CDR1 SGHTA, CDR2 FQGNSA. There are 14 residues in the CDR3. The V end lost 5 bases, the J end lost 5 bases, and 15 bases lay between the germline ends. CDR3 nucleotide sequence: TGTGCCAGCAGCCTTCACGGGACCGATTATGGCTACACCTTC. Translating it yields CASSLHGTDYGYTF.

V and J are TRBV29-1 and TRBJ2-3; D is unresolved. Per germline, CDR1 SQVTM and CDR2 ANQGSEA. Trimming took 7 bases from V and 5 from J, leaving 10 bases between them. CDR3 size: 11 residues. CDR3 region: CSAALLDTQYF. CDR3 in DNA: TGCAGCGCGGCGTTGTTAGATACGCAGTATTTT.